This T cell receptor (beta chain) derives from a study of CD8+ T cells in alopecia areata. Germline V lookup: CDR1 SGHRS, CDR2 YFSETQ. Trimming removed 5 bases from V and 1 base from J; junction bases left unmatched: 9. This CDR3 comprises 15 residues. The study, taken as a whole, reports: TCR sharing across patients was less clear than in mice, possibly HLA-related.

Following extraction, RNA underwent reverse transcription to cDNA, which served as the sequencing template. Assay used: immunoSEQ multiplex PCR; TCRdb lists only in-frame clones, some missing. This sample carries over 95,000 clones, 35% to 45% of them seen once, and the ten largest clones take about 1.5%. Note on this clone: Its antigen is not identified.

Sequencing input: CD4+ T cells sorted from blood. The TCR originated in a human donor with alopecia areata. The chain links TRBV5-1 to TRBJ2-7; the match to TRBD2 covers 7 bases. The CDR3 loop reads CASRRHERGSYEQYF. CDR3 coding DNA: TGCGCCAGCAGACGCCATGAGCGGGGATCCTACGAGCAGTACTTC.